This T cell receptor beta chain emerged from a study of response to subunit inactivated influenza vaccine. This clonotype was counted many times. TCRdb processed the RT-PCR reads anew with MiXCR; each CDR3 protein has one entry. There are 550,000 to 800,000 distinct CDR3 sequences in the sample; more than 15% occur only once, and roughly 12% lies in the top ten. The length of the CDR3 is 13 residues. The ends were cut back, 5 bases at V and 6 bases at J, with 14 bases in the middle. The germline CDR1 and CDR2 sequences are SEHNR and FQNEAQ (reference sequence). Sequencing used PBMCs from blood, obtained about 13 days after vaccination. This chain uses TRBV7-9 with TRBJ2-7; possibly TRBD2 for D (5 bases). The TCR comes from a middle-aged man who received an inactivated influenza vaccine. The CDR3 region is CASSHDRGFEQYF. CDR3 DNA sequence: TGTGCCAGCAGCCACGACCGGGGATTCGAGCAGTACTTC. The full variable domain, in which reference TRBV7-9 and TRBJ2-7 provide the parts outside the CDR3, is DTGVSQNPRHKITKRGQNVTFRCDPISEHNRLYWYRQTLGQGPEFLTYFQNEAQLEKSRLLSDRFSAERPKGSFSTLEIQRTEQGDSAMYLCASSHDRGFEQYFGPGTRLTVT.